The clone carrying this T cell receptor (beta chain) was seen at least ten times. CDR3 length equals 14 residues. V shed 5 bases and J shed 4 bases, with 15 bases lying between them. This specimen belongs to a study of T cells after posttransplantation cyclophosphamide. Busulfan-fludarabine conditioning, marrow transplant, and cyclophosphamide on days +3 and +4 were administered. Sequencing was performed with immunoSEQ multiplex PCR; in TCRdb, only in-frame clones are kept and a portion is missing. This sample carries thousands of clones, none of them present only once. The chain joins TRBV12-3 or TRBV12-4 to TRBJ2-7; D is undetermined. This TCR derives from a female patient aged 45-65 years who received an allogeneic stem cell transplant from a related donor, was CMV-positive, and had no GVHD. Some T cells may be the graft donor's. This specimen consisted of PBMCs, obtained after allogeneic stem cell transplant with posttransplant cyclophosphamide. The CDR3 is CASSPSRTWYEQYF. CDR3 DNA sequence: TGTGCCAGCAGTCCCTCCCGCACATGGTACGAGCAGTACTTC.